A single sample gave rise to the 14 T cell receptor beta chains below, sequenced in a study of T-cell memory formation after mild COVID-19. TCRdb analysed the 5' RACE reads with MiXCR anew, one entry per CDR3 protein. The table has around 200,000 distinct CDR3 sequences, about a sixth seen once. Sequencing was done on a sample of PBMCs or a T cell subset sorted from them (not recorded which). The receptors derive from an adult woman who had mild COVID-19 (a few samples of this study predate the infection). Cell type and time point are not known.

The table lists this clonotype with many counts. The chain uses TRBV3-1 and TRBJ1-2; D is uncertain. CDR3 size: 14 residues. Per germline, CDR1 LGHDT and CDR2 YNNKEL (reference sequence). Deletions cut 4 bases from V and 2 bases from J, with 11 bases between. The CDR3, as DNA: TGTGCCAGCAGCCCTGGCGGAGCCAACTATGGCTACACCTTC. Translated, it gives CASSPGGANYGYTF. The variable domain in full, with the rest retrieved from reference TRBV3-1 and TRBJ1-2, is DTAVSQTPKYLVTQMGNDKSIKCEQNLGHDTMYWYKQDSKKFLKIMFSYNNKELIINETVPNRFSPKSPDKAHLNLHINSLELGDSAVYFCASSPGGANYGYTFGSGTRLTVV.

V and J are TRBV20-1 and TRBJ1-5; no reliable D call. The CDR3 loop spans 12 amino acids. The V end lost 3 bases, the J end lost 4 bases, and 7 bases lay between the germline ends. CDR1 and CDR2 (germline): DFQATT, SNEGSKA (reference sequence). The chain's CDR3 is CSASRSNQPQHF. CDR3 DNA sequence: TGCAGTGCTAGTCGTTCAAATCAGCCCCAGCATTTT.

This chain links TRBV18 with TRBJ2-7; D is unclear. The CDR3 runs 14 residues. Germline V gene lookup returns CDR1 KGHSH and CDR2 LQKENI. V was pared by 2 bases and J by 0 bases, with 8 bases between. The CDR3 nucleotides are TGTGCCAGCTCACCATCCCCAGCCTCCTACGAGCAGTACTTC. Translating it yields CASSPSPASYEQYF.

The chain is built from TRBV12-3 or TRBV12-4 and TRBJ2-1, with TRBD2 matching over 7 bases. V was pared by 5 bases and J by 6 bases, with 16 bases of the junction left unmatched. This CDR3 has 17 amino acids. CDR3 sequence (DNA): TGTGCCAGCAGTCGCACCCCCTCCGGACTAGATGTCAATGAGCAGTTCTTC. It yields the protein CASSRTPSGLDVNEQFF.

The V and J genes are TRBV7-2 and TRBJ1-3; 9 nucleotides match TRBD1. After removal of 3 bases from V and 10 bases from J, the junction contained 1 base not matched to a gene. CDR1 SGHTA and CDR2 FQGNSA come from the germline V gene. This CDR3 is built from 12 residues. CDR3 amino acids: CASSLDRGTIYF. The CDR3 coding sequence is TGTGCCAGCAGCTTGGACAGGGGAACCATATATTTT.

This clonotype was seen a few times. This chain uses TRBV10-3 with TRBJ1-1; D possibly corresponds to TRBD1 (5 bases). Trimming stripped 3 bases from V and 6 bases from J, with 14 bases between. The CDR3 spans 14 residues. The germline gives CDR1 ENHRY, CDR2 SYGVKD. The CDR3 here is CAISDVVRGAEAFF. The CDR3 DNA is TGTGCCATCAGTGACGTGGTTCGAGGGGCTGAAGCTTTCTTT.

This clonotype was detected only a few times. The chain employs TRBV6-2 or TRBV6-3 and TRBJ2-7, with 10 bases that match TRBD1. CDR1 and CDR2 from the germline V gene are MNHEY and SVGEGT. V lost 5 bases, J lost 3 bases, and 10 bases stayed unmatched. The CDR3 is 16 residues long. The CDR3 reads CASSGDLGTGVYEQYF. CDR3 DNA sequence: TGTGCCAGCAGTGGGGACCTCGGGACAGGGGTCTACGAGCAGTACTTC.

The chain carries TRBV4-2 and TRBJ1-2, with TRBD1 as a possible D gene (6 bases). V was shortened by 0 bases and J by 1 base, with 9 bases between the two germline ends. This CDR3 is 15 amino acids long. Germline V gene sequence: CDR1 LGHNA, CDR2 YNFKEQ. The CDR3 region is CASSQDSGVNYGYTF. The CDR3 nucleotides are TGTGCCAGCAGCCAAGATTCAGGGGTTAACTATGGCTACACCTTC.

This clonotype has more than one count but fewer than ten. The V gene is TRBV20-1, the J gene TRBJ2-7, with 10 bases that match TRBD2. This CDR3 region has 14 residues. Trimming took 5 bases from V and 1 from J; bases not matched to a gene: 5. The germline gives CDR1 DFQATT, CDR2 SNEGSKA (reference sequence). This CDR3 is CSASSGSGSYEQYF. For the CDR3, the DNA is TGCAGTGCTTCTAGCGGGAGTGGATCCTACGAGCAGTACTTC.

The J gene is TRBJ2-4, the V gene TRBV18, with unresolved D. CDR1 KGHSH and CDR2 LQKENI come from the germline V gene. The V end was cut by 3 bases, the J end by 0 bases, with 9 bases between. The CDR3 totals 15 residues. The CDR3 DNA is TGTGCCAGCTCACCGCAGCCCCTAGCCAAAAACATTCAGTACTTC. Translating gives CASSPQPLAKNIQYF.

CDR3 residues: CASSQDTGTQYF. The CDR3, as DNA: TGCGCCAGCAGCCAAGATACCGGTACGCAGTATTTT. The genes are TRBV4-1 and TRBJ2-3, with D unclear. CDR3 size: 12 residues. CDR1 and CDR2 from the germline V gene are MGHRA and YSYEKL. Trimming left V 0 bases short and J 8 bases short, with 6 bases between.

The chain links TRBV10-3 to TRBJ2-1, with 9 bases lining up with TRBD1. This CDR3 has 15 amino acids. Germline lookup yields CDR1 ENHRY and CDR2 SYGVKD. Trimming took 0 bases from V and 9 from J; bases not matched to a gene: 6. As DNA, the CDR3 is TGTGCCATCAGTGAGTCAGGGACAGGGATGGGTGAGCAGTTCTTC. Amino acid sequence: CAISESGTGMGEQFF.

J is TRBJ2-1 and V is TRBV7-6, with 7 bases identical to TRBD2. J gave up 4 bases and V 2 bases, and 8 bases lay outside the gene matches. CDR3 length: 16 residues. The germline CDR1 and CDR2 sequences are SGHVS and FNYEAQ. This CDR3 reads CASSLQASGYYNEQFF. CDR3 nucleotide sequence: TGTGCCAGCAGCTTACAGGCTAGCGGATATTACAATGAGCAGTTCTTC.

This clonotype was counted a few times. CDR3 loop: CASSARTSGGYNEQFF. Written as DNA, the CDR3 is TGTGCCAGCAGCGCTCGGACTAGCGGGGGATACAATGAGCAGTTCTTC. The chain couples TRBV9 to TRBJ2-1; 13 bases fit TRBD2. Germline loops: CDR1 SGDLS, CDR2 YYNGEE. CDR3 length: 16 amino acids. The V gene end was trimmed by 3 bases and the J gene end by 4 bases; junction bases not matched to a gene: 4. The complete variable domain, with remaining parts taken from reference TRBV9 and TRBJ2-1, reads DSGVTQTPKHLITATGQRVTLRCSPRSGDLSVYWYQQSLDQGLQFLIQYYNGEERAKGNILERFSAQQFPDLHSELNLSSLELGDSALYFCASSARTSGGYNEQFFGPGTRLTVL.